One and the same sample provided the 30 T cell receptor beta chains below, sequenced in a study of CD4 T cells in relation to SARS-CoV-2 and coronaviruses. The repertoire was sequenced with immunoSEQ multiplex PCR; TCRdb's copy has only in-frame clones and lacks some. The sample carries 15,000 to 25,000 clones, around 80% recorded once. Their cognate antigens are unknown. CD4+ T cells from unexposed donors were obtained before the COVID-19 pandemic (2011-2018). Isolation of CD4+ T cells took place after about 9 days in culture. The sample consisted of CD4+ T cells from PBMCs, cultured in vitro. Every receptor here comes from a human donor in good health.

This clone was observed a handful of times. The chain joins TRBV5-1 to TRBJ1-3; maybe TRBD1 (5 bases). CDR1 is SGHRS and CDR2 is YFSETQ in the germline V gene. V lost 0 bases and J lost 4, with 8 bases in between. The CDR3 contains 14 residues. DNA of the CDR3: TGCGCCAGCAGCTTGGAACAGGCCGGAAACACCATATATTTT. Amino acid sequence: CASSLEQAGNTIYF.

The chain employs TRBV21-1 and TRBJ2-3. TRBV21-1 is assigned pseudogene status. The CDR3 loop spans 13 amino acids. The CDR3 region has the DNA TGTGCCAGCAGCAAAAGGGGCACAGATACGCAGTATTTT. It encodes CASSKRGTDTQYF.

The CDR3 nucleotides are TGTGCCAGCAGTTACTCAGGTGGAACATCCTACGAGCAGTACTTC. Encoded protein: CASSYSGGTSYEQYF. The chain has TRBV6-5 and TRBJ2-7, with D uncertain. This CDR3 region has 15 residues. Germline CDR1 and CDR2: MNHEY and SVGAGI. The germline V and J ends were trimmed by 0 bases and 1 base, with 10 bases remaining between them.

The chain uses TRBV2 and TRBJ1-5; the D is unclear. Trimming shortened V by 4 bases and J by 3 bases, and 4 bases separated the two germline ends. The CDR3 length is 12 residues. Germline CDR1 reads SNHLY; CDR2 reads FYNNEI. The CDR3 protein is CASSGNNQPQHF. In DNA, the CDR3 is TGTGCCAGCAGTGGGAACAATCAGCCCCAGCATTTT.

The CDR3 DNA reads as TGTGCCAGCAACAGGGACGTCAACCCCAGGGCTAATGAAAAACTGTTTTTT. Amino acid sequence: CASNRDVNPRANEKLFF. This chain connects TRBV5-5 to TRBJ1-4, with a weak D call TRBD1 (6 bases). CDR1 is SGHKS, CDR2 YYEKEE, per germline (reference sequence). The length of the CDR3 is 17 residues. V lost 6 bases, J lost 3 bases, and 21 bases lay in between.

The chain joins TRBV5-1 to TRBJ2-7, with TRBD2 matching 9 bases. CDR1 SGHRS and CDR2 YFSETQ come from the germline V gene. The CDR3 sequence is 15 residues long. Unmatched junction bases numbered 9, after V lost 4 bases and J lost 4 bases. The CDR3 sequence: CASSPRESGRYEQYF. The CDR3 DNA sequence: TGCGCCAGCAGCCCTCGTGAAAGCGGGAGGTACGAGCAGTACTTC.

This chain uses TRBV27 with TRBJ1-1, with D hard to call. The CDR3 contains 15 residues. The germline V and J ends were trimmed by 0 bases and 3 bases, with 11 bases remaining between them. The germline V gene has CDR1 MNHEY and CDR2 SMNVEV (reference sequence). The CDR3 region is CASSLSFPGDTEAFF. CDR3 nucleotide sequence: TGTGCCAGCAGTTTATCTTTCCCCGGAGACACTGAAGCTTTCTTT.

V usage is TRBV19 and J usage is TRBJ2-7, with D hard to call. Trimming pared 6 bases from V and 0 bases from J, leaving 15 bases between. The CDR3 totals 15 residues. Germline CDR1 and CDR2: LNHDA and SQIVND (reference sequence). The CDR3: CASRKMAQYSYEQYF. As DNA, the CDR3 is TGTGCCAGTAGAAAAATGGCACAATACTCCTACGAGCAGTACTTC.

This clone was seen a single time. The rearrangement joins TRBV7-9 to TRBJ2-7; 8 bases are shared with TRBD1. This CDR3 comprises 15 residues. The germline V gene encodes CDR1 SEHNR and CDR2 FQNEAQ (reference sequence). V trimming: 2 bases; J trimming: 0 bases; junction bases outside the gene matches: 3. The DNA for the CDR3 is TGTGCCAGCAGCTTAAACAGGGGGAGCTCCTACGAGCAGTACTTC. Its translation is CASSLNRGSSYEQYF.

The genes are TRBV4-1 and TRBJ2-3; a weak D match, TRBD2 (5 bases). V was clipped by 0 bases and J by 8 bases, with 18 bases between them. The CDR3 is made up of 16 amino acids. The germline V gene has CDR1 MGHRA and CDR2 YSYEKL. This chain's CDR3 is CASSQERASSRGTQYF. The CDR3 bases are TGCGCCAGCAGCCAAGAAAGGGCTAGCAGTAGAGGTACGCAGTATTTT.

A few counts support this clone. The chain carries TRBV25-1 and TRBJ1-6; D gene ambiguous. This CDR3 spans 17 amino acids. Looked up from germline, CDR1 is MGHDK and CDR2 is SYGVNS. Trimming took 5 bases from V and 7 from J, leaving 21 bases between them. CDR3 DNA: TGTGCCAGCAGTCCTACCCTCTCAGGCAGGACCAATTCACCCCTCCACTTT. Translation gives CASSPTLSGRTNSPLHF.

This chain joins TRBV7-2 and TRBJ2-7, with TRBD2 matching over 12 bases. The CDR3 is 17 residues long. Per the germline V gene, CDR1 is SGHTA and CDR2 is FQGNSA. V lost 1 base and J lost 5; bases outside the gene matches: 9. The CDR3 DNA reads TGTGCCAGCAGCTTAGGGCCTAGGACTAGCGGGGCCCACGAGCAGTACTTC. Protein sequence: CASSLGPRTSGAHEQYF.

This rearrangement joins TRBV18 to TRBJ1-3; 10 nucleotides agree with TRBD1. The CDR3 has 17 amino acids. The V segment lost 3 bases and the J segment 4 bases; nucleotides outside the gene matches: 9. Germline assignment: CDR1 KGHSH and CDR2 LQKENI. In DNA form, the CDR3 reads TGTGCCAGCTCACCTCCGAGACAGGGGGCGCAAGGAAACACCATATATTTT. This encodes CASSPPRQGAQGNTIYF. The whole variable domain, filled in from reference TRBV18 and TRBJ1-3, reads NAGVMQNPRHLVRRRGQEARLRCSPMKGHSHVYWYRQLPEEGLKFMVYLQKENIIDESGMPKERFSAEFPKEGPSILRIQQVVRGDSAAYFCASSPPRQGAQGNTIYFGEGSWLTVV.

The chain couples TRBV4-2 to TRBJ2-5, with D uncertain. The germline V gene encodes CDR1 LGHNA and CDR2 YNFKEQ. The CDR3 extends over 13 amino acids. V was trimmed by 1 base and J by 5 bases, leaving 8 bases between them. This CDR3 is CASSQGPEETQYF. DNA of the CDR3: TGTGCCAGCAGCCAAGGCCCGGAGGAGACCCAGTACTTC.

The chain joins TRBV6-2 or TRBV6-3 to TRBJ2-5; 7 bases are a match to TRBD2. CDR1 and CDR2 from the germline V gene are MNHEY and SVGEGT. CDR3 length: 15 residues. V shed 4 bases and J 5 bases; nucleotides not matched to a gene: 10. The CDR3 loop reads CASSSGTISVETQYF. As DNA, the CDR3 is TGTGCCAGCAGTTCAGGGACTATTTCCGTCGAGACCCAGTACTTC.

The V call is TRBV4-3, the J call TRBJ2-5; D is perhaps TRBD2 (5 bases). The CDR3 sequence is 15 residues long. Trimming took off 3 bases at V and 2 bases at J, with 13 bases between the two ends. Germline CDR1 reads LGHNA; CDR2 reads YSLEER. CDR3 loop: CASSQRAQPQETQYF. The CDR3 bases are TGCGCCAGCAGCCAGCGGGCCCAGCCTCAAGAGACCCAGTACTTC.

J is TRBJ1-1 and V is TRBV4-3; 9 bases are a match to TRBD1. With 4 bases clipped from V and 4 bases from J, the junction kept 4 bases outside the gene matches. CDR1 is LGHNA, CDR2 YSLEER, per germline. The CDR3 is 14 amino acids. Here the CDR3 DNA reads TGCGCCAGCAGCCCAGGACAGGGGAGCACTGAAGCTTTCTTT. Protein sequence: CASSPGQGSTEAFF.

This CDR3 is CASSWGAGPGNTIYF. The CDR3 DNA sequence: TGTGCCAGCAGTTGGGGGGCAGGCCCCGGAAACACCATATATTTT. The J gene is TRBJ1-3, the V gene TRBV27; D may be TRBD1 (6 bases). This CDR3 has 15 residues. Deletions cut 4 bases from V and 4 bases from J, with 14 bases between. Germline assignment: CDR1 MNHEY and CDR2 SMNVEV (reference sequence).

This clone was seen more than once but under ten times. The rearrangement uses TRBV7-2 and TRBJ2-5; 7 bases map to TRBD1. Germline V lookup: CDR1 SGHTA, CDR2 FQGNSA. Unmatched junction bases numbered 2, after V lost 3 bases and J lost 1 base. This CDR3 is 14 amino acids long. The DNA of the CDR3 is TGTGCCAGCAGCTTCGCAGGGGGCCAAGAGACCCAGTACTTC. It yields the protein CASSFAGGQETQYF.

This sequence joins TRBV10-3 and TRBJ2-1; 9 nucleotides align to TRBD2. This CDR3 is 16 amino acids long. V dropped 7 bases and J dropped 7; count of bases not matched to a gene: 14. The germline CDR1 and CDR2 sequences are ENHRY and SYGVKD. The CDR3 region has the DNA TGTGCCATCAAGCCCCAAACTAGCGGGCGAGGTAATGAGCAGTTCTTC. This gives the protein CAIKPQTSGRGNEQFF.

The chain joins TRBV20-1 to TRBJ2-7, with D possibly called TRBD1 or TRBD2 (5 bases each). V was shortened by 3 bases and J by 0 bases, with 9 bases between the two germline ends. CDR3 length equals 13 residues. Germline V lookup: CDR1 DFQATT, CDR2 SNEGSKA (reference sequence). CDR3 nucleotide sequence: TGCAGTGCTAGTAGAGGGGACTCCTACGAGCAGTACTTC. Translated, it gives CSASRGDSYEQYF.

In its sample, this clone is large. The chain joins TRBV5-1 to TRBJ1-4; TRBD1 might be the D (5 bases). This CDR3 is 15 amino acids long. Germline V gene data show CDR1 as SGHRS and CDR2 as YFSETQ. V was trimmed by 4 bases and J by 5 bases, leaving 15 bases between them. The CDR3 bases are TGCGCCAGCAGCGCCCTCGGGGCGTCGAATGAAAAACTGTTTTTT. Protein sequence: CASSALGASNEKLFF.

This chain links TRBV6-2 or TRBV6-3 with TRBJ2-3; 9 bases are a match to TRBD1. CDR1 and CDR2 (germline): MNHEY, SVGEGT. The CDR3 runs 15 residues. V was pared by 4 bases and J by 0 bases, with 2 bases of the junction left unmatched. The CDR3 DNA reads as TGTGCCAGCAGTTCGACAGGGGGTAGCACAGATACGCAGTATTTT. This codes for CASSSTGGSTDTQYF.

The chain is built from TRBV2 and TRBJ2-7; 7 bases align to TRBD1. The CDR3 extends over 14 amino acids. Germline CDR1 and CDR2: SNHLY and FYNNEI. J was trimmed by 7 bases and V by 8 bases; bases with no gene match: 14. CDR3 in amino acids: CASVARGKTGEQYF. Here the CDR3 DNA reads TGTGCCAGCGTCGCCAGGGGGAAAACTGGGGAGCAGTACTTC.

The chain employs TRBV7-2 and TRBJ1-5; weak D call: TRBD1 (5 bases). The germline V gene has CDR1 SGHTA and CDR2 FQGNSA. The CDR3 loop spans 16 amino acids. The V end was cut by 2 bases, the J end by 1 base, with 12 bases between. The CDR3 region has the DNA TGTGCCAGCAGCTTACGCGGGGCCCTAAGCAATCAGCCCCAGCATTTT. Translation gives CASSLRGALSNQPQHF.

The chain links TRBV27 to TRBJ2-7, with unresolved D. Trimming left V 3 bases short and J 3 bases short, with 12 bases between. The CDR3 contains 14 residues. The V gene's germline CDR1 is MNHEY and CDR2 SMNVEV (reference sequence). The CDR3 bases are TGTGCCAGCAGTTTGTCCTGGCAGCGCTACGAGCAGTACTTC. Amino acid sequence: CASSLSWQRYEQYF.

This clone has just a few counts. The CDR3 reads CASSLYVDRVYEQYF. CDR3 nucleotide sequence: TGTGCCAGCAGCTTGTATGTGGACAGAGTCTACGAGCAGTACTTC. The chain joins TRBV5-5 to TRBJ2-7; a weak D match, TRBD1 (6 bases). V lost 1 base to trimming and J lost 3 bases, with 14 bases between them. The CDR3 extends over 15 amino acids. The germline V gene encodes CDR1 SGHKS and CDR2 YYEKEE (reference sequence).

In this sample, this clone turned up once. This rearrangement joins TRBV3-1 (or the pseudogene TRBV3-2) to TRBJ2-1, with D possibly TRBD2 on 6 matching bases. Trimming stripped 4 bases from V and 0 bases from J, with 22 bases between. The V gene's germline CDR1 is LGHDT and CDR2 YNNKEL (reference sequence). This CDR3 spans 19 amino acids. The CDR3 loop reads CASSLRLKEAGSSYNEQFF. The CDR3 DNA follows: TGTGCCAGCAGCCTAAGATTGAAGGAGGCGGGGAGCTCCTACAATGAGCAGTTCTTC.

The rearrangement joins TRBV19 to TRBJ1-5, with D uncertain. The ends were cut back, 1 base at V and 7 bases at J, with 11 bases in the middle. CDR3 length: 14 amino acids. CDR1 and CDR2 (germline): LNHDA, SQIVND (reference sequence). CDR3 DNA sequence: TGTGCCAGTAGTATAGCGCCTGCGGGCCAGCCCCAGCATTTT. It specifies CASSIAPAGQPQHF.

The sample holds a few counts of this clone. The gene calls are TRBV9 and TRBJ2-3; D possibly corresponds to TRBD2 (6 bases). This CDR3 contains 13 residues. Trimming shortened V by 3 bases and J by 5 bases, and 10 bases separated the two germline ends. Germline V gives CDR1 SGDLS, CDR2 YYNGEE. The CDR3 region is CASSARGRDTQYF. The CDR3 DNA sequence: TGTGCCAGCAGCGCACGGGGGAGAGATACGCAGTATTTT.